A single sample is the source of the 12 T cell receptor beta chains below, sequenced in a study of blood T cell repertoires in COVID-19. The method was immunoSEQ multiplex PCR; TCRdb's version includes in-frame clones alone and lacks a portion of them. The data hold some 29,000 clones, with 70% to 90% observed a single time. Material: peripheral blood. These receptors came from a human donor in a cohort sampled during active COVID-19.

The chain combines TRBV11-2 with TRBJ2-2; tentative D call: TRBD2 (6 bases). This CDR3 has 14 residues. From germline, CDR1 is SGHAT and CDR2 FQNNGV. Trimming took off 2 bases at V and 6 bases at J, with 10 bases between the two ends. This chain's CDR3 is CASSLSGGSGELFF. DNA of the CDR3: TGTGCCAGCAGCTTATCCGGGGGTTCCGGGGAGCTGTTTTTT.

The gene calls are TRBV7-3 and TRBJ2-1, with a possible D match to TRBD2 (6 bases). CDR3 length equals 16 residues. The germline gives CDR1 SGHTA, CDR2 FQGTGA. The V end lost 0 bases, the J end lost 3 bases, and 12 bases lay between the germline ends. The CDR3 reads CASSLTATSVYNEQFF. CDR3 sequence (DNA): TGTGCCAGCAGCTTAACAGCGACTAGTGTCTACAATGAGCAGTTCTTC.

The chain joins TRBV21-1 to TRBJ2-7; the listed D gene, TRBD1, was not tested against the DNA. TRBV21-1 counts as a pseudogene. The CDR3 totals 18 residues. CDR3 nucleotide sequence: TGTGCCAGCAGCAAAGAACACAGGGGGCTCATAACAACCTACGAGCAGTACTTC. Its protein is CASSKEHRGLITTYEQYF.

The chain recombines TRBV2 with TRBJ1-4; D is possibly TRBD1 (6 bases). The V end lost 6 bases, the J end lost 0 bases, and 11 bases lay between the germline ends. This CDR3 contains 15 residues. CDR1 is SNHLY, CDR2 FYNNEI, per germline. For the CDR3, the DNA is TGTGCCAGCAGGCCAGGGGTTCCAACTAATGAAAAACTGTTTTTT. This gives the protein CASRPGVPTNEKLFF.

The V gene is TRBV6-5, the J gene TRBJ2-7; 16 bases are a match to TRBD2. The germline V gene encodes CDR1 MNHEY and CDR2 SVGAGI. Trimming took 6 bases from V and 2 from J; bases not matched to a gene: 1. The CDR3 runs to 15 residues. CDR3 region: CASRGLAGGPYEQYF. In nucleotides, the CDR3 is TGTGCCAGCAGGGGACTAGCGGGAGGGCCCTACGAGCAGTACTTC.

The chain joins TRBV18 to TRBJ2-2; TRBD2 might be the D (5 bases). Deletions cut 3 bases from V and 6 bases from J, with 17 bases between. Germline-derived CDR1 and CDR2 are KGHSH and LQKENI. The CDR3 covers 16 residues. DNA for the CDR3: TGTGCCAGCTCACCCCCGCGGGTCGTGGGAGCCGGGGAGCTGTTTTTT. Its translation: CASSPPRVVGAGELFF.

The chain recombines TRBV29-1 with TRBJ1-1; 8 nucleotides agree with TRBD1. From germline, CDR1 is SQVTM and CDR2 ANQGSEA. The length of the CDR3 is 13 residues. CDR3 DNA: TGCAGTGATAGGGGACAGGAGAACACTGAAGCTTTCTTT. Amino acids: CSDRGQENTEAFF.

This clone came up a few times. The chain joins TRBV4-2 to TRBJ2-7; TRBD2 is a possible D gene (5 bases). Germline-derived CDR1 and CDR2 are LGHNA and YNFKEQ. Trimming shortened V by 0 bases and J by 4 bases, and 16 bases separated the two germline ends. The CDR3 has 16 amino acids. This CDR3 is CASSQDLVSRGYEQYF. CDR3 nucleotides: TGTGCCAGCAGCCAAGATCTGGTCTCCCGGGGATACGAGCAGTACTTC.

The sample holds a few counts of this clone. The rearrangement links TRBV7-3 to TRBJ2-3; 9 nucleotides match TRBD2. CDR3 size: 15 residues. Trimming took 5 bases from V and 4 from J; bases not matched to a gene: 7. Germline CDR1 reads SGHTA; CDR2 reads FQGTGA. Here the CDR3 reads CASSMLAGSPDTQYF. CDR3 DNA: TGTGCCAGCAGCATGCTAGCGGGGTCCCCAGATACGCAGTATTTT. Full variable domain (rest looked up from reference TRBV7-3 and TRBJ2-3): GAGVSQTPSNKVTEKGKYVELRCDPISGHTALYWYRQSLGQGPEFLIYFQGTGAADDSGLPNDRFFAVRPEGSVSTLKIQRTERGDSAVYLCASSMLAGSPDTQYFGPGTRLTVL.

This clone was counted a few times. The chain couples TRBV6-6 to TRBJ2-3; a possible D gene is TRBD2 (5 bases). The V gene lost 7 bases and the J gene lost 9 bases, with 17 bases spanning the gap. The germline V gene encodes CDR1 MNHNY and CDR2 SVGAGI (reference sequence). This CDR3 is built from 13 residues. CDR3 sequence (DNA): TGTGCCAGCACCTCGCGGGCCGCCGTAACGCAGTATTTT. This translates into CASTSRAAVTQYF.

The V and J genes are TRBV5-1 and TRBJ1-2, with a possible D match to TRBD1 (5 bases). CDR1 SGHRS and CDR2 YFSETQ come from the germline V gene. Trimming shortened V by 2 bases and J by 7 bases, and 18 bases separated the two germline ends. CDR3 length: 15 residues. The CDR3 nucleotides are TGCGCCAGCAGCTTCAACCTCCTCCGCAGGGTTGGCTACACCTTC. It encodes CASSFNLLRRVGYTF.

This chain connects TRBV10-3 to TRBJ2-3; D might be TRBD2 (5 bases). Germline CDR1 ENHRY, CDR2 SYGVKD. Trimming shortened V by 4 bases and J by 4 bases, and 12 bases separated the two germline ends. The CDR3 length is 14 residues. CDR3 sequence reads: CAISANGISDTQYF. The CDR3 region has the DNA TGTGCCATCAGTGCGAACGGGATATCAGATACGCAGTATTTT.